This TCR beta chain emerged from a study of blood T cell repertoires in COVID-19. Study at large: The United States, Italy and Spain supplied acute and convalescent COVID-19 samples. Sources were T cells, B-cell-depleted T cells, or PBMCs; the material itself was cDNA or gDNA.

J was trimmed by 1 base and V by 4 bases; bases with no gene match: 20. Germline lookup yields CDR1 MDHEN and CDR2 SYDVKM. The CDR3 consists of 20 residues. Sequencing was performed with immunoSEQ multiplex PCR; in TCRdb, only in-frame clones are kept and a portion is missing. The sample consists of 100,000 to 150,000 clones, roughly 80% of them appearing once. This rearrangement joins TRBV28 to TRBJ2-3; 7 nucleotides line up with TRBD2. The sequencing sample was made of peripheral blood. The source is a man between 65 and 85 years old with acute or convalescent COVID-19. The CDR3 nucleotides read TGTGCCAGCAGTTCCTACCCGGGAGAGTCTAGCGGTCATGGCACAGATACGCAGTATTTT. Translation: CASSSYPGESSGHGTDTQYF. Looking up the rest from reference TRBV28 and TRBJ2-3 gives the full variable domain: DVKVTQSSRYLVKRTGEKVFLECVQDMDHENMFWYRQDPGLGLRLIYFSYDVKMKEKGDIPEGYSVSREKKERFSLILESASTNQTSMYLCASSSYPGESSGHGTDTQYFGPGTRLTVL.